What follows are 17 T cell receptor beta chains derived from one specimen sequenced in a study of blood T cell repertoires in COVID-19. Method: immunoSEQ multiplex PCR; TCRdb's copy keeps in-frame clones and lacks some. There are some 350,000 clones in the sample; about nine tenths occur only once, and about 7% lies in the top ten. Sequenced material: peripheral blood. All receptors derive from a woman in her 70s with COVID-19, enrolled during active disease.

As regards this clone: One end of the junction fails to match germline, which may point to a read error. CDR3 amino acids: CASSLVGGYEQYF. The CDR3 DNA reads as TGTGCCAGCAGCTTAGTAGGGGGCTACGAGCAGTACTTC. The chain combines TRBV12-3 or TRBV12-4 with TRBJ2-7, with D tentatively TRBD1 (6 bases). The CDR3 runs 13 residues.

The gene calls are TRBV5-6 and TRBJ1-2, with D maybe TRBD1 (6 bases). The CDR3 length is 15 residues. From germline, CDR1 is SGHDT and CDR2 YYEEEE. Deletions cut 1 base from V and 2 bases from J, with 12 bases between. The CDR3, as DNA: TGTGCCAGCAGCTTGATCAGGGGTGCAAACTATGGCTACACCTTC. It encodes CASSLIRGANYGYTF.

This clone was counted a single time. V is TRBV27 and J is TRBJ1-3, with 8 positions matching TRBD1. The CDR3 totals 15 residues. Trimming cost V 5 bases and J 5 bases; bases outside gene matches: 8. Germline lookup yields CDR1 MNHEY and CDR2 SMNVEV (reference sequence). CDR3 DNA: TGTGCCAGCAGTCCTTACCGGACAGGGAGAAACACCATATATTTT. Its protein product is CASSPYRTGRNTIYF.

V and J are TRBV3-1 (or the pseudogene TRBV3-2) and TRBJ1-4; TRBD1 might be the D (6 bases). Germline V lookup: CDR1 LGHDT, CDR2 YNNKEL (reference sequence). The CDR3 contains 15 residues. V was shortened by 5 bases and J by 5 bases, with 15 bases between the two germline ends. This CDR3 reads CASSSTGTSNEKLFF. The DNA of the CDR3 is TGTGCCAGCAGCTCCACCGGGACAAGCAATGAAAAACTGTTTTTT.

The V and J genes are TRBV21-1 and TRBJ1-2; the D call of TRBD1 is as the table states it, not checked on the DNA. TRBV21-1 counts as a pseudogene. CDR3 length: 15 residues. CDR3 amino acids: CASSTPGTRRYGYTF. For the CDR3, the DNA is TGTGCCAGCAGCACTCCCGGGACACGGCGGTATGGCTACACCTTC.

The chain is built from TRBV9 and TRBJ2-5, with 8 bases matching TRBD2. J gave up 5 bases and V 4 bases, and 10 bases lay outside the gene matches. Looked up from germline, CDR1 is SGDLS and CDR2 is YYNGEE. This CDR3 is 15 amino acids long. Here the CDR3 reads CASSPNPGGDETQYF. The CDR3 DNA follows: TGTGCCAGCAGCCCCAACCCCGGGGGGGACGAGACCCAGTACTTC.

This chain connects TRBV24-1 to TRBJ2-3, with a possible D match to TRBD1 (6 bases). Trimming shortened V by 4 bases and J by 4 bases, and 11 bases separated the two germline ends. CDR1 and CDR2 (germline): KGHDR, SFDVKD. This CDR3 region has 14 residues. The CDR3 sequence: CATSDPKGADTQYF. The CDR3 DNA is TGTGCCACCAGTGACCCGAAGGGGGCAGATACGCAGTATTTT.

CDR3 loop: CASREGLGGSGYTF. CDR3 DNA sequence: TGTGCCAGTCGTGAGGGGCTAGGGGGCTCTGGCTACACCTTC. The chain joins TRBV2 to TRBJ1-2; TRBD1 aligns across 7 bases. The CDR3 sequence is 14 residues long. V gave up 9 bases and J gave up 7 bases; unmatched junction bases: 14. Germline CDR1 and CDR2: SNHLY and FYNNEI.

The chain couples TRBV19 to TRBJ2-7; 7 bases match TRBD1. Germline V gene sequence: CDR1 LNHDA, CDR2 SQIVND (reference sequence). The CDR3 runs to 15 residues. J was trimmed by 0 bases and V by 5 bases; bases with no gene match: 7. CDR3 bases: TGTGCCAGTAGTGTGAGGGGGCAAAGCTCCTACGAGCAGTACTTC. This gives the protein CASSVRGQSSYEQYF.

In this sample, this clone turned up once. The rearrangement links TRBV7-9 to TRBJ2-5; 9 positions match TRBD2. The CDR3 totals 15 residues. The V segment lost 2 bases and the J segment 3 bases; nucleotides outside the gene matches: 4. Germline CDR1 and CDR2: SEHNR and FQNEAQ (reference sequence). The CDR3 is CASSLPSGDKETQYF. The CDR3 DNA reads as TGTGCCAGCAGCTTACCTAGCGGGGATAAAGAGACCCAGTACTTC.

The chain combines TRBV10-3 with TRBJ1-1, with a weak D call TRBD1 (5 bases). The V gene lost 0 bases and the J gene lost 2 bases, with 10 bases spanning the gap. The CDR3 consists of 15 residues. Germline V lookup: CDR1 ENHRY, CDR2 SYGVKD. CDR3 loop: CAISESGVTNTEAFF. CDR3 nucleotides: TGTGCCATCAGTGAGTCAGGGGTTACCAACACTGAAGCTTTCTTT.

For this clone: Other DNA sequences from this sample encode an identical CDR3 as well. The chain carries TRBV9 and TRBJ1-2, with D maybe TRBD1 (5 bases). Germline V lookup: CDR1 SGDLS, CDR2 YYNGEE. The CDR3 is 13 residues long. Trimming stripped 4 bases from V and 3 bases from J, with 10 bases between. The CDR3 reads CASSLDRDYGYTF. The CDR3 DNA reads TGTGCCAGCAGCCTTGACAGAGACTATGGCTACACCTTC.

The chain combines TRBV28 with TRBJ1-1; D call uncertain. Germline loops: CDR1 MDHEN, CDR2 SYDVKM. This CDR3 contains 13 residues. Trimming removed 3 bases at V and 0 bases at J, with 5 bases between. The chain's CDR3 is CASSFNLNTEAFF. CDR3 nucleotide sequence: TGTGCCAGCAGTTTTAATCTGAACACTGAAGCTTTCTTT.

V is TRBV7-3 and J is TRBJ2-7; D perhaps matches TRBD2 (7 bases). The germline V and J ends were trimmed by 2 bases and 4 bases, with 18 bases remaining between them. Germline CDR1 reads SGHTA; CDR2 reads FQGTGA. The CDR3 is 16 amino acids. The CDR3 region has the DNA TGTGCCAGCAGCTTAGGCCCCGCGGGGGCGTATTACGAGCAGTACTTC. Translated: CASSLGPAGAYYEQYF.

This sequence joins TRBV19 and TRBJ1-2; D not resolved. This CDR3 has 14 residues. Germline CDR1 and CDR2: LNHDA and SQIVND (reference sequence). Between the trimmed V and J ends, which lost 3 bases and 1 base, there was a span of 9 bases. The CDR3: CASSMTGDNYGYTF. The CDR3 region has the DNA TGTGCCAGTAGTATGACCGGGGATAACTATGGCTACACCTTC.

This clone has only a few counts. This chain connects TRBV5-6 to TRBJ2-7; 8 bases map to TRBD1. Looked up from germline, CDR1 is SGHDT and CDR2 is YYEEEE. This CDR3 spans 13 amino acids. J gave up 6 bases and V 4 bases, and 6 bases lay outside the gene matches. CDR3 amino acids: CASSLDRDGEQYF. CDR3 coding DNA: TGTGCCAGCAGCCTGGACAGGGACGGCGAGCAGTACTTC. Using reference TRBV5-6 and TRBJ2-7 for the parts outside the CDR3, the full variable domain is DAGVTQSPTHLIKTRGQQVTLRCSPKSGHDTVSWYQQALGQGPQFIFQYYEEEERQRGNFPDRFSGHQFPNYSSELNVNALLLGDSALYLCASSLDRDGEQYFGPGTRLTVT.

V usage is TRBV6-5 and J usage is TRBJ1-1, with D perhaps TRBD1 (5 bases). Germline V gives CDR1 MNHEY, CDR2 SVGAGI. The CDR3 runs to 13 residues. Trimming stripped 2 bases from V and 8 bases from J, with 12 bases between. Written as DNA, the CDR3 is TGTGCCAGCAGTTACGGACACCCCGGAGAAGCTTTCTTT. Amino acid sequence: CASSYGHPGEAFF.